This T cell receptor beta chain stems from a study of Ad26.COV2.S vaccination and SARS-CoV-2 variants. Study overall: Trial arm assignment for the donor was COV1001 Ad26.COV2.S. The study gave Ad26.COV2.S intramuscularly, once or twice 56 days apart. Findings and limits, study-wide: Vaccine recipients had higher spike-specific TCR breadth than placebo recipients.

The treatment: roughly 18 received Ad26.COV2.S at low or high dose, single or two shots; five or six received placebo; per-sample allocation not given. Day 63 following the first vaccine or placebo injection was when the samples were taken. Sequenced by immunoSEQ multiplex PCR; TCRdb stores in-frame clones only, minus some. This table has 300,000 to 350,000 clones, about 88% appearing once. Of note for this clone: The antigen is not known.

Germline CDR1 reads ENHRY; CDR2 reads SYGVKD. V lost 3 bases and J lost 0; bases outside the gene matches: 3. This CDR3 has 16 residues. The TCR sequence derives from a person aged 18-65 years who received the Ad26.COV2.S COVID-19 vaccine or a placebo. J is TRBJ2-3 and V is TRBV10-3; 10 bases are shared with TRBD2. The sequencing used peripheral blood, collected in a trial of Ad26.COV2.S vaccine versus placebo. The CDR3 reads CAISDSAGGSTDTQYF. Here the CDR3 DNA reads TGTGCCATCAGTGACTCAGCGGGGGGGAGCACAGATACGCAGTATTTT.